The rows below give T cell receptor beta chains drawn from one sample of a study of T-cell memory formation after mild COVID-19. One entry per CDR3 protein, called by TCRdb with MiXCR from the 5' RACE reads. The profile covers about 390,000 distinct CDR3 sequences, with around 21% appearing a single time and around 13% taken by the ten largest. Sequenced input: PBMCs or a T cell subset sorted from them (not recorded which). These receptors were collected from an adult woman who had mild COVID-19 (a few samples of this study predate the infection). Cell type and time point are not known. The CDR3 runs from the conserved cysteine through the conserved F or W. A D gene is named only where the DNA matches it firmly. Part of the rows lack a size; the others show once, few, many or a class for expanded clones.

V,D,J,size,CDR3,DNA
TRBV3-1,TRBD2,TRBJ2-3,few,CASSQGPTSPDTQYF,TGTGCCAGCAGCCAAGGCCCGACTAGCCCAGATACGCAGTATTTT
TRBV4-1,.,TRBJ1-6,few,CASSQEDPHSSYNSPLHF,TGCGCCAGCAGCCAAGAAGATCCCCATAGCTCCTATAATTCACCCCTCCACTTT
TRBV20-1,.,TRBJ2-2,few,CSASPSTNTGELFF,TGCAGTGCTAGCCCGAGTACTAACACCGGGGAGCTGTTTTTT
TRBV20-1,TRBD2,TRBJ2-7,few,CSAGFSAGPYEQYF,TGCAGTGCGGGGTTTTCAGCGGGGCCCTACGAGCAGTACTTC
TRBV30,TRBD1,TRBJ1-2,.,CAWMDRGRIRDGYTF,TGTGCCTGGATGGACAGGGGGCGCATCAGGGATGGCTACACCTTC
TRBV29-1,TRBD2,TRBJ2-2,many,CSAIAGTNTGELFF,TGCAGCGCTATAGCGGGGACGAACACCGGGGAGCTGTTTTTT
TRBV20-1,TRBD2,TRBJ2-7,.,CSARSREGRHPTYEQYF,TGCAGTGCTAGAAGCCGGGAGGGCCGACACCCAACCTACGAGCAGTACTTC
TRBV30,.,TRBJ1-4,.,CAWSGVNEKLFF,TGTGCCTGGAGTGGGGTGAATGAAAAACTGTTTTTT
TRBV28,TRBD1,TRBJ2-7,few,CASSLVTGSGEYF,TGTGCCAGCAGTTTAGTGACAGGGTCCGGGGAGTACTTC
TRBV12-3/TRBV12-4,.,TRBJ2-3,few,CASSLFLRDTQYF,TGTGCCAGCAGTTTATTCCTGAGGGATACGCAGTATTTT
TRBV14,.,TRBJ1-1,.,CASSRKDGRENTEAFF,TGTGCCAGCAGCAGGAAGGACGGCCGGGAGAACACTGAAGCTTTCTTT
TRBV9,TRBD1,TRBJ1-2,.,CASSVGQGNGYTF,TGTGCCAGCAGCGTAGGACAGGGGAATGGCTACACCTTC
TRBV5-4,TRBD2,TRBJ2-3,few,CASSPGAGMTDTQYF,TGTGCCAGCAGCCCGGGAGCGGGAATGACAGATACGCAGTATTTT
TRBV5-1,.,TRBJ2-7,.,CASSFGAGGRSSYEQYF,TGCGCCAGCAGCTTCGGGGCCGGGGGACGGAGCTCCTACGAGCAGTACTTC
TRBV5-1,.,TRBJ2-7,few,CASSFRGVEGSEQYF,TGCGCCAGCAGCTTTAGAGGAGTCGAGGGATCCGAGCAGTACTTC
TRBV12-3/TRBV12-4,.,TRBJ1-2,few,CASRRSTVANYGYTF,TGTGCCAGCAGACGCTCGACGGTGGCTAACTATGGCTACACCTTC
TRBV29-1,.,TRBJ2-7,.,CSVVGRLSYEQYF,TGCAGCGTTGTGGGTCGCCTCTCCTACGAGCAGTACTTC
TRBV5-1,.,TRBJ1-5,few,CASSLGDVSNQPQHF,TGCGCCAGCAGCTTGGGGGACGTGAGCAATCAGCCCCAGCATTTT